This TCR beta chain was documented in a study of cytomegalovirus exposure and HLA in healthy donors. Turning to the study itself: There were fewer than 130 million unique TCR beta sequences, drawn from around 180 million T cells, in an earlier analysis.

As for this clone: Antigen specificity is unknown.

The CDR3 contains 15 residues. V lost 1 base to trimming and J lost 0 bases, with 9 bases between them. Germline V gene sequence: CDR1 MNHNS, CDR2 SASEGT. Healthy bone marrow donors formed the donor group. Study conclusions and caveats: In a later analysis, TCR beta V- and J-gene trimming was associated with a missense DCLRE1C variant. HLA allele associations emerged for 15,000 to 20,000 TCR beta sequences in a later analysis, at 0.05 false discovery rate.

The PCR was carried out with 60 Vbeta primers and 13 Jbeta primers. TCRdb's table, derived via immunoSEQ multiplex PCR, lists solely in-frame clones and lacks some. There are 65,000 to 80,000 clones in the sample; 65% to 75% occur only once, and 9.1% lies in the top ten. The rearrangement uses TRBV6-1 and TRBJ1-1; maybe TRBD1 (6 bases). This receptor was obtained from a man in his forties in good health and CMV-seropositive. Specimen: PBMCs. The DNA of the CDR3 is TGTGCCAGCAGTGAAGGTAGGGGGTTGAACACTGAAGCTTTCTTT. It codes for CASSEGRGLNTEAFF.